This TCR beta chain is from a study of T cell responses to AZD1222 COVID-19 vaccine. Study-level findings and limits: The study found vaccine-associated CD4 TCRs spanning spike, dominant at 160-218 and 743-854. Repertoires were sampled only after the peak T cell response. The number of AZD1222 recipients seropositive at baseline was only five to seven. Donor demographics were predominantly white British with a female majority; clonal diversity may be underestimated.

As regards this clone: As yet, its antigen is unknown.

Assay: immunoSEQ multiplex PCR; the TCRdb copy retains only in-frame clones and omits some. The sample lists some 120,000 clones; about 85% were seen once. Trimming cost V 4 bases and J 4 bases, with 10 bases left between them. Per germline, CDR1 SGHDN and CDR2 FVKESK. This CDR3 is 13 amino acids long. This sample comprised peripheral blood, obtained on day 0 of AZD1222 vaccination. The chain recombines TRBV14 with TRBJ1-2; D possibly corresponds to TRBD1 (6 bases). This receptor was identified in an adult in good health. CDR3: CASSPGQSYGYTF. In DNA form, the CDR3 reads TGTGCCAGCAGCCCCGGACAGTCCTATGGCTACACCTTC. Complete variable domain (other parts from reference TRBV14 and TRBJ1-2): EAGVTQFPSHSVIEKGQTVTLRCDPISGHDNLYWYRRVMGKEIKFLLHFVKESKQDESGMPNNRFLAERTGGTYSTLKVQPAELEDSGVYFCASSPGQSYGYTFGSGTRLTVV.